This T cell receptor beta chain was obtained from a study of blood T cell repertoires in COVID-19. In the study overall: PBMCs, B-cell-depleted T cells, or T cells were the source of the cDNA or gDNA that made up the material.

In the authors' methods: Amplified reference gene primers provided the basis for estimating nucleated cell counts. The table came from immunoSEQ multiplex PCR; TCRdb's copy has only in-frame clones and leaves some out. D and trimming come from the DNA, and the V and J calls and clone size come from that table. The table records approximately 290,000 clones, around 82% of them present only once. Seattle patient enrollment occurred during active infection, with longitudinal follow-up thereafter. Sample: peripheral blood. The receptor comes from a person aged 65 to 85 with COVID-19, enrolled during active disease.

The CDR3 here is CASSLDGRGLSGYTF. The DNA of the CDR3 is TGTGCCAGCAGCTTGGATGGGCGGGGACTGAGCGGCTACACCTTC. The J gene is TRBJ1-2, the V gene TRBV5-4, with D perhaps TRBD1 (5 bases). The CDR3 sequence is 15 residues long. CDR1 and CDR2 (germline): SGHNT, YYREEE (reference sequence). With 0 bases removed from V and 8 bases from J, the gap between germline ends came to 17 bases.